Shown below are 10 T cell receptor beta chains from a single sample sequenced in a study of cytomegalovirus exposure and HLA in healthy donors. Both 60 Vbeta primers and 13 Jbeta primers went into the PCR. Sequencing used immunoSEQ multiplex PCR; TCRdb keeps in-frame clones, though not all of them. The sample has over 150,000 clones; roughly 75% are singletons. The source material was PBMCs. The receptors were gathered from a man between 18 and 29 years old in good health and CMV-seronegative.

The chain joins TRBV7-9 to TRBJ2-5; 10 bases line up with TRBD1. V shed 5 bases and J 2 bases; nucleotides not matched to a gene: 11. The CDR3 is made up of 17 amino acids. The germline V gene has CDR1 SEHNR and CDR2 FQNEAQ (reference sequence). The CDR3 here is CASSPWGTGDPQETQYF. In nucleotides, the CDR3 is TGTGCCAGCAGCCCATGGGGGACAGGGGACCCGCAAGAGACCCAGTACTTC.

This chain uses TRBV6-1 with TRBJ2-7; no firm D call. The CDR3 totals 12 residues. Deletions cut 8 bases from V and 0 bases from J, with 8 bases between. CDR1 and CDR2 (germline): MNHNS, SASEGT. The chain's CDR3 is CASGHSSYEQYF. In nucleotides, the CDR3 is TGTGCCAGCGGTCACAGCTCCTACGAGCAGTACTTC.

The chain uses TRBV19 and TRBJ1-3; D perhaps matches TRBD1 (5 bases). V gave up 3 bases and J gave up 2 bases, with 11 bases separating them. This CDR3 has 15 amino acids. CDR1 LNHDA and CDR2 SQIVND come from the germline V gene (reference sequence). The CDR3 sequence: CASSISGDPGNTIYF. As DNA, the CDR3 is TGTGCCAGTAGTATCTCGGGGGACCCTGGAAACACCATATATTTT.

This rearrangement joins TRBV7-2 to TRBJ1-2, with TRBD1 matching over 9 bases. The germline CDR1 and CDR2 sequences are SGHTA and FQGNSA. V was clipped by 1 base and J by 7 bases; unmatched bases: 7. The CDR3 spans 15 residues. In DNA form, the CDR3 reads TGTGCCAGCAGCTTAGTTCCCACGGACAGGGGTGGCTACACCTTC. Amino acid sequence: CASSLVPTDRGGYTF.

The gene calls are TRBV29-1 and TRBJ2-7; D perhaps matches TRBD2 (7 bases). CDR3 length equals 17 residues. The ends were cut back, 3 bases at V and 3 bases at J, with 24 bases in the middle. Germline lookup yields CDR1 SQVTM and CDR2 ANQGSEA. The CDR3: CSVDGSDRGGAVYEQYF. In DNA form, the CDR3 reads TGCAGCGTTGACGGCTCTGACCGCGGGGGCGCGGTCTACGAGCAGTACTTC.

The rearrangement uses TRBV6-5 and TRBJ2-7, with 7 bases fitting TRBD1. The germline CDR1 and CDR2 sequences are MNHEY and SVGAGI. The length of the CDR3 is 13 residues. The trim removed 2 bases at V and 5 bases at J, leaving 3 bases unmatched. For the CDR3, the DNA is TGTGCCAGCAGTTACAACGACAGGGACGAGCAGTACTTC. This sequence encodes CASSYNDRDEQYF.

The chain joins TRBV5-1 to TRBJ2-5, with 12 bases matching TRBD2. Trimming removed 4 bases from V and 1 base from J; junction bases left unmatched: 5. The length of the CDR3 is 16 residues. Looked up from germline, CDR1 is SGHRS and CDR2 is YFSETQ. The chain's CDR3 is CASSPRTSGVQETQYF. In DNA, the CDR3 is TGCGCCAGCAGCCCTCGGACTAGCGGGGTCCAAGAGACCCAGTACTTC.

The chain has TRBV28 and TRBJ2-2, with no clear D. Germline values: CDR1 MDHEN, CDR2 SYDVKM. The CDR3 consists of 12 residues. V was trimmed by 6 bases and J by 7 bases, leaving 9 bases between them. Here the CDR3 DNA reads TGTGCCAGCAGGCTAGAGTTCGGGGAGCTGTTTTTT. This encodes CASRLEFGELFF.

This clone came up a few times. The rearrangement joins TRBV9 to TRBJ2-5, with 10 positions matching TRBD2. V was clipped by 0 bases and J by 1 base; unmatched bases: 9. The CDR3 covers 18 residues. Germline CDR1 SGDLS, CDR2 YYNGEE. CDR3 amino acids: CASSVGKTASGGQETQYF. CDR3 DNA: TGTGCCAGCAGCGTAGGAAAAACGGCTAGCGGGGGCCAAGAGACCCAGTACTTC.

V is TRBV9 and J is TRBJ2-7; D is perhaps TRBD2 (7 bases). Trimming removed 4 bases at V and 0 bases at J, with 14 bases between. Germline lookup yields CDR1 SGDLS and CDR2 YYNGEE. CDR3 length equals 15 residues. The CDR3 DNA reads TGTGCCAGCAGCCCCGAGGGGGGGAGCTCCTACGAGCAGTACTTC. This translates into CASSPEGGSSYEQYF. Full variable domain (rest looked up from reference TRBV9 and TRBJ2-7): DSGVTQTPKHLITATGQRVTLRCSPRSGDLSVYWYQQSLDQGLQFLIQYYNGEERAKGNILERFSAQQFPDLHSELNLSSLELGDSALYFCASSPEGGSSYEQYFGPGTRLTVT.